This TCR beta chain was sequenced for a study of long-term antiretroviral therapy in people with HIV. CDR3 size: 12 residues. The germline V gene encodes CDR1 MNHNY and CDR2 SVGAGI (reference sequence). V shed 6 bases and J shed 5 bases, with 7 bases lying between them. At survey level, the immunoSEQ assay was run in its v3.0 version. Using immunoSEQ multiplex PCR, the repertoire was profiled, and TCRdb retains in-frame clones only, with some absent. The sample holds fewer than 35,000 clones, 75% to 90% seen once. The sequenced sample was unsorted PBMCs, obtained 2.9 years after starting antiretroviral therapy. The chain employs TRBV6-6 and TRBJ1-4; D not certain. The receptor's source is a man aged 45-65 years with HIV. The CDR3 DNA reads as TGTGCCAGCAGCAAGGGAAATGAAAAACTGTTTTTT. Protein: CASSKGNEKLFF.